These T cell receptor beta chains were read from a single sample in a study of identical twins. TCRdb re-analysed the 5' RACE reads in MiXCR, keeping a single row per CDR3 protein. The sample records nearly 900,000 distinct CDR3 sequences, about 12% being singletons. These data also featured in a second study, about yellow fever vaccine responses in identical twins.

The specimen was PBMCs. These receptor sequences come from a woman aged 18-35 years in good health. Each CDR3 is given with its conserved first and last residue. The order of the fields is V gene, J gene, D gene, clone size, CDR3 DNA, CDR3 protein. D genes are given only for firm matches. Clone sizes are given selectively: once, few, many, or a class where the clone is expanded.

>TRBV29-1|TRBJ1-1|TRBD1|-
TGCAGCGTCCACAGGGGGGACACTGAAGCTTTCTTT
CSVHRGDTEAFF
>TRBV10-3|TRBJ2-1|-|-
TGTGCCATCAGTGACGGTCTCGTGGGCAATGAGCAGTTCTTC
CAISDGLVGNEQFF
>TRBV3-1|TRBJ2-1|-|many
TGTGCCAGCAGCCAAGAACCGGGACTCTCCTACAATGAGCAGTTCTTC
CASSQEPGLSYNEQFF
>TRBV28|TRBJ1-2|TRBD1|-
TGTGCCAGCAACGCAGTGCGAGGACAGGGCGGGAATGGCTACACCTTC
CASNAVRGQGGNGYTF
>TRBV7-8|TRBJ2-3|TRBD2|-
TGTGCCAGCAGGCGGACTAGCGGGAGTGTGTTTAGCACAGATACGCAGTATTTT
CASRRTSGSVFSTDTQYF
>TRBV12-3/TRBV12-4|TRBJ1-1|-|many
TGTGCCAGCAGTTTAGTGTCAGGGGCTGAAGCTTTCTTT
CASSLVSGAEAFF
>TRBV24-1|TRBJ2-1|-|few
TGTGCCACCAGTGCACTAGGAGAGACAGATGAGCAGTTCTTC
CATSALGETDEQFF
>TRBV9|TRBJ2-1|-|few
TGTGCCAGCAGCGAAGCAGGACTATGGGGGGATGAGCAGTTCTTC
CASSEAGLWGDEQFF
>TRBV3-1|TRBJ2-1|-|many
TGTGCCAGCAGCCAACAGAGAGTGGCCAGTGAGCAGTTCTTC
CASSQQRVASEQFF
>TRBV28|TRBJ2-5|-|-
TGTGCCACTACCCCGGGACACATACAAGGAGAGACCCAGTACTTC
CATTPGHIQGETQYF
>TRBV7-3|TRBJ2-2|-|few
TGTGCCAGCAGCCCCTCCGGGGGGCCTCAGGGCACCGGGGAGCTGTTTTTT
CASSPSGGPQGTGELFF
>TRBV19|TRBJ1-5|-|many
TGTGCCAGTAGTCCAAAGGGACCGAATCAGCCCCAGCATTTT
CASSPKGPNQPQHF
>TRBV12-3/TRBV12-4|TRBJ2-7|TRBD2|-
TGTGCCAGCAGTTTGGGGCTGTTTAGCGGGAGGGCCAGTGGTTACGAGCAGTACTTC
CASSLGLFSGRASGYEQYF
>TRBV7-2|TRBJ2-3|TRBD2|few
TGTGCCAGCAGCTTACAGCGGGGGTCCCCAGATACGCAGTATTTT
CASSLQRGSPDTQYF
>TRBV6-2/TRBV6-3|TRBJ2-5|TRBD1|-
TGTGCCAGCAACGGGGACAGGGGGCCGGAGACCCAGTACTTC
CASNGDRGPETQYF
>TRBV2|TRBJ2-1|TRBD2|many
TGTGCCAGCACCGGGACTAGTTGGGACAATGAGCAGTTCTTC
CASTGTSWDNEQFF
>TRBV29-1|TRBJ2-7|-|few
TGCAGCACATTCCGGGGACCAAGACTCTACGAGCAGTACTTC
CSTFRGPRLYEQYF
>TRBV5-1|TRBJ2-1|-|-
TGCGCCAGCCTCATGGCAGAGGGTTCCAATGAGCAGTTCTTC
CASLMAEGSNEQFF
>TRBV20-1|TRBJ2-3|TRBD2|few
TGCAGTGCTAGGAGCGGGGGGCTGGCAGATACGCAGTATTTT
CSARSGGLADTQYF
>TRBV19|TRBJ2-3|-|-
TGTGCCAGTATGGACGGACGGAGCACAGATACGCAGTATTTT
CASMDGRSTDTQYF